The 2 T cell receptor beta chains below were found in one sample sequenced in a study of cytomegalovirus exposure and HLA in healthy donors (dated by TCRdb to about 2017). Library construction relied on the immunoSEQ multiplex PCR assay. For the multiplex PCR, a mixture combining 60 forward primers for TCR Vbeta segments and 13 reverse primers for TCR Jbeta segments was used. This is the immuneACCESS table as TCRdb keeps it, with only in-frame sequences that have V and J called. A part of the clones is gone; compared with another copy, unresolved V genes explain less than half, and the rest is unexplained. Present in this sample are roughly 100,000 clones, approximately 85% of which were seen just once. The top ten clones comprise about 3.9% of the sample. Sequenced: PBMCs. These receptors were taken from a man aged 25 to 45 in good health and CMV-seronegative.

The chain uses TRBV9 and TRBJ2-2; D not resolved. The CDR3 length is 13 residues. Germline CDR1 reads SGDLS; CDR2 reads YYNGEE. V was shortened by 2 bases and J by 2 bases, with 4 bases between the two germline ends. CDR3: CASSVSNTGELFF. In DNA, the CDR3 is TGTGCCAGCAGCGTCAGTAACACCGGGGAGCTGTTTTTT.

This clone showed up just a few times. CDR3: CASSIRGEAFF. CDR3 coding DNA: TGTGCCAGCAGTATCAGGGGAGAAGCTTTCTTT. The genes are TRBV27 and TRBJ1-1; possible D gene TRBD1, 6 bases. CDR1 is MNHEY, CDR2 SMNVEV, per germline (reference sequence). V was shortened by 5 bases and J by 8 bases, with 9 bases between the two germline ends. The CDR3 totals 11 residues.